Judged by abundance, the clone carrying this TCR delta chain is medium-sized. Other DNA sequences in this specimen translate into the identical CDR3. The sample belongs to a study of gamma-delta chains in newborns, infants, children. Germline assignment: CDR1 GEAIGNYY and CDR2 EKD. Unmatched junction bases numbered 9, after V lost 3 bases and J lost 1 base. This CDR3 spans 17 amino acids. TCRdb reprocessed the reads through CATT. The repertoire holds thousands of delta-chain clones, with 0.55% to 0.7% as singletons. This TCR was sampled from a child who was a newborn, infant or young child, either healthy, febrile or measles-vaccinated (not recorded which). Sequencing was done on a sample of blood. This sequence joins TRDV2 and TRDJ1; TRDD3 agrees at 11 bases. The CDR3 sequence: CACDFLLGDRGTDKLIF. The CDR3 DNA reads TGTGCCTGTGACTTTTTACTGGGGGATAGAGGCACCGATAAACTCATCTTT.